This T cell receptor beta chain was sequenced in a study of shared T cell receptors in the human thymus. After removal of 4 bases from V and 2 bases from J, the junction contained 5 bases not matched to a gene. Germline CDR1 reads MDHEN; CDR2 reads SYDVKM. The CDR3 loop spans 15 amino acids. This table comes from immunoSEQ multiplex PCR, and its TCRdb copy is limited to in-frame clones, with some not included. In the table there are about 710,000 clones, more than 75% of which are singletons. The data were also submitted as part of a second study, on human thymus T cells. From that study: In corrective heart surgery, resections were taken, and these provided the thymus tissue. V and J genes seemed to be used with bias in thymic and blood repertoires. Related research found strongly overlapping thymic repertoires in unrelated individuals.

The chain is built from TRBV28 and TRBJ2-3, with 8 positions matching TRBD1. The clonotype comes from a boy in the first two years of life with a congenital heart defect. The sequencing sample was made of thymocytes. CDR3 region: CASSYRDRFTDTQYF. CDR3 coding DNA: TGTGCCAGCAGTTACCGGGACAGGTTCACAGATACGCAGTATTTT. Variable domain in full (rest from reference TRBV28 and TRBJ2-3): DVKVTQSSRYLVKRTGEKVFLECVQDMDHENMFWYRQDPGLGLRLIYFSYDVKMKEKGDIPEGYSVSREKKERFSLILESASTNQTSMYLCASSYRDRFTDTQYFGPGTRLTVL.